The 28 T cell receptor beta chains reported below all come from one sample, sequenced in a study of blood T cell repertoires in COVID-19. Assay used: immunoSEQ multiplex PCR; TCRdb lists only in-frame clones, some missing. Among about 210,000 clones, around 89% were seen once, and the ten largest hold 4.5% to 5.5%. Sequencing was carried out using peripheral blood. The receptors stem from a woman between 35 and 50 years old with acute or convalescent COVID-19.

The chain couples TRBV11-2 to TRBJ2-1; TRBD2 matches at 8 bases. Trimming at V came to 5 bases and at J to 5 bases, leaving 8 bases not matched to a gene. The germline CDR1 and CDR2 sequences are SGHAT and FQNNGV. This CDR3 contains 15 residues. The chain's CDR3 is CASSQAERGNNEQFF. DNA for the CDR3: TGTGCCAGCAGCCAGGCGGAGCGGGGGAACAATGAGCAGTTCTTC.

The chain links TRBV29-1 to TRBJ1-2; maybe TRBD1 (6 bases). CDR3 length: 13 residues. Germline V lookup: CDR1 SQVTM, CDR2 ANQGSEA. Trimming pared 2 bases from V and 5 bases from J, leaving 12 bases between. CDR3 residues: CSVERQAQYGYTF. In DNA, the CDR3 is TGCAGCGTTGAAAGACAGGCTCAATATGGCTACACCTTC. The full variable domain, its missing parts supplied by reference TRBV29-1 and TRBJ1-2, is SAVISQKPSRDICQRGTSLTIQCQVDSQVTMMFWYRQQPGQSLTLIATANQGSEATYESGFVIDKFPISRPNLTFSTLTVSNMSPEDSSIYLCSVERQAQYGYTFGSGTRLTVV.

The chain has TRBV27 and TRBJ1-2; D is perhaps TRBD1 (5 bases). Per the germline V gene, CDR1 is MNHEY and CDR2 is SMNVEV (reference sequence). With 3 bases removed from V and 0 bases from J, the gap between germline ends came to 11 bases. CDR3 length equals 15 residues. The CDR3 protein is CASSFWRGTNYGYTF. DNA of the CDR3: TGTGCCAGCAGTTTCTGGCGGGGGACTAACTATGGCTACACCTTC.

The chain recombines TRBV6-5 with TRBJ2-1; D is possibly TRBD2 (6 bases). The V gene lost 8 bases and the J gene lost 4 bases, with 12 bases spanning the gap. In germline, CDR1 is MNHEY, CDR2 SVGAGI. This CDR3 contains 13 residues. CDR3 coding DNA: TGTGCCAGCGGGAGGACGGCATACAATGAGCAGTTCTTC. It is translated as CASGRTAYNEQFF.

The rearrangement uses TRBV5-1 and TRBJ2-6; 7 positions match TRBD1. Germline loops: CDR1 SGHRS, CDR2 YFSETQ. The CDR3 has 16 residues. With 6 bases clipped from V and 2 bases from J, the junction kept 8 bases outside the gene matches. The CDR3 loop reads CASNTPQGAGANVLTF. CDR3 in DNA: TGCGCCAGCAACACACCCCAGGGGGCTGGGGCCAACGTCCTGACTTTC.

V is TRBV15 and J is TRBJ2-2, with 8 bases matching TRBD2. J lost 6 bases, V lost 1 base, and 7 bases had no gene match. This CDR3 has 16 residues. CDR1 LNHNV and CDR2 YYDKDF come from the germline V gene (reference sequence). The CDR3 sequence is CATSRGAGLGSGELFF. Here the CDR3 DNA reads TGTGCCACCAGCAGAGGCGCGGGACTAGGATCCGGGGAGCTGTTTTTT.

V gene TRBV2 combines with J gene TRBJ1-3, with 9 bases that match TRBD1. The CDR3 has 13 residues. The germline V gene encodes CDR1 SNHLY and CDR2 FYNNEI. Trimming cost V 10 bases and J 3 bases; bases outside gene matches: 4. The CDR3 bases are TGTGCCACCAGGGACAGGGTTGGAAACACCATATATTTT. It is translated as CATRDRVGNTIYF.

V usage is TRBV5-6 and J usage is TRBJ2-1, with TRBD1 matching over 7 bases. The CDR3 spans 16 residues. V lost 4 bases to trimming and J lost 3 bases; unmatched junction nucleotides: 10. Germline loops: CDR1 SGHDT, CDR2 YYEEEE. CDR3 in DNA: TGTGCCAGCAGCATCGCGGCCCGGGACAGCTACAATGAGCAGTTCTTC. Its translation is CASSIAARDSYNEQFF. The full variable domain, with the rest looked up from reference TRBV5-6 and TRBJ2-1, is DAGVTQSPTHLIKTRGQQVTLRCSPKSGHDTVSWYQQALGQGPQFIFQYYEEEERQRGNFPDRFSGHQFPNYSSELNVNALLLGDSALYLCASSIAARDSYNEQFFGPGTRLTVL.

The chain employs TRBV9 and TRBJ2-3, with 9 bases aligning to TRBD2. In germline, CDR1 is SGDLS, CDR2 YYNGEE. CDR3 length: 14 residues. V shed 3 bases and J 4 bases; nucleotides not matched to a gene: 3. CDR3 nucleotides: TGTGCCAGCAGCGCGGGCGGGGGGGCAGATACGCAGTATTTT. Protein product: CASSAGGGADTQYF.

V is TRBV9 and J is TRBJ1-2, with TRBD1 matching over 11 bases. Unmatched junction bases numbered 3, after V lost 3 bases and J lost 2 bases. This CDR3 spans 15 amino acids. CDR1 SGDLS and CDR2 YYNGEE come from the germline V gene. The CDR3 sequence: CASSAGQGANYGYTF. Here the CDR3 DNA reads TGTGCCAGCAGCGCCGGACAGGGGGCGAACTATGGCTACACCTTC.

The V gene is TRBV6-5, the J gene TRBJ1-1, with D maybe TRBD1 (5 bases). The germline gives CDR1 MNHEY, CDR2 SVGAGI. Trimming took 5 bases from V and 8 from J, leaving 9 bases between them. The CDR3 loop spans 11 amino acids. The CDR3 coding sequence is TGTGCCAGCAGTCATCACAGGGAAGCTTTCTTT. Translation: CASSHHREAFF.

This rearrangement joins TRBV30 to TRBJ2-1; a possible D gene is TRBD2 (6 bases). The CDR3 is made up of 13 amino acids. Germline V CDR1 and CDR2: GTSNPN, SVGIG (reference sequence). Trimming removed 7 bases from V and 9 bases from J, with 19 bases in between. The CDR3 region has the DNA TGTGCCTCCCGCCGCTCTAGCGTTGGTGAGCAGTTCTTC. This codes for CASRRSSVGEQFF.

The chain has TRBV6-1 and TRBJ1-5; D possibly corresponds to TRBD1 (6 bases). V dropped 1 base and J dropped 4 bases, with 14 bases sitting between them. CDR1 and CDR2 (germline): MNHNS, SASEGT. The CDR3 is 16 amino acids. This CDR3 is CASSEVTGRGNQPQHF. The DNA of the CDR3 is TGTGCCAGCAGTGAAGTAACCGGGAGGGGGAATCAGCCCCAGCATTTT.

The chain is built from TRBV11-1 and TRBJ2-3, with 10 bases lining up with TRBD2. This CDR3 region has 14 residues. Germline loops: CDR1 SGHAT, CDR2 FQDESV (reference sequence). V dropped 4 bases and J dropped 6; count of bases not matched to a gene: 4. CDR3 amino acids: CASSSSGGPDTQYF. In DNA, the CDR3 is TGTGCCAGCAGCTCTAGCGGGGGCCCGGATACGCAGTATTTT.

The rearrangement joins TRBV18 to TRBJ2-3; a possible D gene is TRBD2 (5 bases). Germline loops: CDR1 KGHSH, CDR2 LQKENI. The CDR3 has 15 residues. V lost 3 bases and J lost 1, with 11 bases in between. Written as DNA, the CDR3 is TGTGCCAGCTCACCCGCCACTAGGGGCACAGATACGCAGTATTTT. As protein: CASSPATRGTDTQYF.

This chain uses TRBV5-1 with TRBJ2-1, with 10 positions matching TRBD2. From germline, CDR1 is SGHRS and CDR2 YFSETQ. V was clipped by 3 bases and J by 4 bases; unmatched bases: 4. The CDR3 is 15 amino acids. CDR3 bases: TGCGCCAGCAGCTACTTAGCGGGGGGATACAATGAGCAGTTCTTC. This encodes CASSYLAGGYNEQFF.

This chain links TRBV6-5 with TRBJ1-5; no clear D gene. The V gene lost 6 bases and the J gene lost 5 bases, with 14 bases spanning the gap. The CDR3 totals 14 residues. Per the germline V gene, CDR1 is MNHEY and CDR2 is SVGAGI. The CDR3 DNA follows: TGTGCCAGCAGAGGGAACTGGGAGGATCAGCCCCAGCATTTT. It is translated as CASRGNWEDQPQHF.

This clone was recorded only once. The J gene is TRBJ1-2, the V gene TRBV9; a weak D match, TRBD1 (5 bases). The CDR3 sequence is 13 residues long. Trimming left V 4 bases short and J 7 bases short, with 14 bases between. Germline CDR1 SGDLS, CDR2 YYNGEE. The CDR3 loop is CASSPRGGGGYTF. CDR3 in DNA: TGTGCCAGCAGCCCGCGGGGCGGGGGTGGCTACACCTTC. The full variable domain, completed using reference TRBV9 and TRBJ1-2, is DSGVTQTPKHLITATGQRVTLRCSPRSGDLSVYWYQQSLDQGLQFLIQYYNGEERAKGNILERFSAQQFPDLHSELNLSSLELGDSALYFCASSPRGGGGYTFGSGTRLTVV.

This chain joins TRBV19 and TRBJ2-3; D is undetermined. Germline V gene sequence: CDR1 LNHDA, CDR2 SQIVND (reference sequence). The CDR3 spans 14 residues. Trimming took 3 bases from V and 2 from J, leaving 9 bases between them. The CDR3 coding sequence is TGTGCCAGTAGTATCGAGAGAGCCACAGATACGCAGTATTTT. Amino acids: CASSIERATDTQYF.

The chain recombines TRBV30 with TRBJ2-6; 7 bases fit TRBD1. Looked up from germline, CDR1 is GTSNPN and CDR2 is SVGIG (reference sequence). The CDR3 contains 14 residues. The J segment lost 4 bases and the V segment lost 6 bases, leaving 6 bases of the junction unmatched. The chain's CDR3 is CACSRGLGANVLTF. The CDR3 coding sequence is TGTGCCTGCAGTAGGGGGCTCGGGGCCAACGTCCTGACTTTC.

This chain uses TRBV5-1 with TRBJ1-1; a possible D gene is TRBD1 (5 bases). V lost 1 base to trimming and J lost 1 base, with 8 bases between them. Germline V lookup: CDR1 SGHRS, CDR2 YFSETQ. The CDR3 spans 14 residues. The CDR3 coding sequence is TGCGCCAGCAGCTTGCAAAGGGGGAACACTGAAGCTTTCTTT. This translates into CASSLQRGNTEAFF.

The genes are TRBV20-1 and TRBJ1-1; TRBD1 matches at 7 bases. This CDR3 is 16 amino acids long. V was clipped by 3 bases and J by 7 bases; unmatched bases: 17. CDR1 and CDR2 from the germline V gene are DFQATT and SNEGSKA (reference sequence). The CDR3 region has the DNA TGCAGTGCTAGTCTCCCCCCCAAACAGGGGCGGAGTGAAGCTTTCTTT. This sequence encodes CSASLPPKQGRSEAFF.

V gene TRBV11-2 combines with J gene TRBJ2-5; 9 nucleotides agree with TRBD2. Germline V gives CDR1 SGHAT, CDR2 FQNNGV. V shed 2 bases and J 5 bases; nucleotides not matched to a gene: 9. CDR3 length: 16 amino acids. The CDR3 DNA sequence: TGTGCCAGCAGCTTATCTGGGCGGGGGGGCCGCGAGACCCAGTACTTC. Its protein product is CASSLSGRGGRETQYF.

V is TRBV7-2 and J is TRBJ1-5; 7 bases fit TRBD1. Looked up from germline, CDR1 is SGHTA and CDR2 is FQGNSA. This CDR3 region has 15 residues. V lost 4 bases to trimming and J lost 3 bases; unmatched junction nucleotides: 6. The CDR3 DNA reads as TGTGCCAGCAGCTGGAGACAGGGCCTCAATCAGCCCCAGCATTTT. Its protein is CASSWRQGLNQPQHF.

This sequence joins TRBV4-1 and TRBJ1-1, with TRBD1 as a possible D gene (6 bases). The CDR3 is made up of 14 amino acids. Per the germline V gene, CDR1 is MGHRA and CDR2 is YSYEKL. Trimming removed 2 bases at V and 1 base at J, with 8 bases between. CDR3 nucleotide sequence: TGCGCCAGCAGCCAACTCAGGGGGAACACTGAAGCTTTCTTT. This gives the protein CASSQLRGNTEAFF.

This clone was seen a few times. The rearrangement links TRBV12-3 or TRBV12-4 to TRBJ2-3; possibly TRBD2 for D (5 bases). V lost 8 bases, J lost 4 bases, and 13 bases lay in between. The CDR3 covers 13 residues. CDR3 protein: CASRGEGADTQYF. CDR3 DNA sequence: TGTGCCAGCCGGGGAGAAGGAGCAGATACGCAGTATTTT.

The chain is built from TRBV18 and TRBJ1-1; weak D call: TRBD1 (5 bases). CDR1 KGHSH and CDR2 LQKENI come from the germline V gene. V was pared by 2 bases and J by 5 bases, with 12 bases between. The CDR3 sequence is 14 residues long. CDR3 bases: TGTGCCAGCTCACCAGTCCACGGGGGGACTGAAGCTTTCTTT. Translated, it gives CASSPVHGGTEAFF. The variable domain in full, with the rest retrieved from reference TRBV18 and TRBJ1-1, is NAGVMQNPRHLVRRRGQEARLRCSPMKGHSHVYWYRQLPEEGLKFMVYLQKENIIDESGMPKERFSAEFPKEGPSILRIQQVVRGDSAAYFCASSPVHGGTEAFFGQGTRLTVV.

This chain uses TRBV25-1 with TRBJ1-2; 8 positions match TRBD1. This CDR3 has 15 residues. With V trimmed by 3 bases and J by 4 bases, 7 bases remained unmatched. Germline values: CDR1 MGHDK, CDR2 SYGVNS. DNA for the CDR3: TGTGCCAGCAGTGACTGGGACAGGTCCTCCTATGGCTACACCTTC. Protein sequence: CASSDWDRSSYGYTF.